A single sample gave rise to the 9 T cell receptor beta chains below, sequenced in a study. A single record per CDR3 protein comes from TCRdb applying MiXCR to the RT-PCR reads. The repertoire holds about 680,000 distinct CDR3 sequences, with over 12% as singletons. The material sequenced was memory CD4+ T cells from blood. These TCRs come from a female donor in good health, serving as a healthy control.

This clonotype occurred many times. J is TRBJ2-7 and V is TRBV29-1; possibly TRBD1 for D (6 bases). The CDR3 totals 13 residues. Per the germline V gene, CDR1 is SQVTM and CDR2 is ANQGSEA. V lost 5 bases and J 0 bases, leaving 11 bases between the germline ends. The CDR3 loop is CSVSRDNSYEQYF. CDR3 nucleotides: TGCAGCGTTTCCCGGGACAACTCCTACGAGCAGTACTTC.

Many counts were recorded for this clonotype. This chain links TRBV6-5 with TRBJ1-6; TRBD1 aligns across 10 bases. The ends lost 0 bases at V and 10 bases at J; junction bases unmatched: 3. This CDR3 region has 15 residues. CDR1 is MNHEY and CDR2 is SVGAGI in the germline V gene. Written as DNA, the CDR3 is TGTGCCAGCAGTTACTCCGGGACAGGGGTATCACCCCTCCACTTT. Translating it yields CASSYSGTGVSPLHF.

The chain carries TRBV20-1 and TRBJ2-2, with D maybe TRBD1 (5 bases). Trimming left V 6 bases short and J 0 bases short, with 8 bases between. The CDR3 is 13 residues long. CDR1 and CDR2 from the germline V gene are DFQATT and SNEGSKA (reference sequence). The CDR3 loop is CSAGVSNTGELFF. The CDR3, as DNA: TGCAGTGCAGGGGTATCGAACACCGGGGAGCTGTTTTTT.

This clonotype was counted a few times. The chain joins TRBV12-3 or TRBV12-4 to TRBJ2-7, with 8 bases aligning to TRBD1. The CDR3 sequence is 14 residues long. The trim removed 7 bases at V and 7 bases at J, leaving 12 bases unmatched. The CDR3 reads CASTTSGGAEEQYF. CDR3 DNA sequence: TGTGCCAGCACAACATCAGGGGGCGCGGAAGAGCAGTACTTC.

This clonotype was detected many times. CDR3 coding DNA: TGTGCCGGACTAGCGGGAGGTGAAAAGCAGTTCTTC. The encoded protein is CAGLAGGEKQFF. The chain has TRBV7-3 and TRBJ2-1; 14 bases are a match to TRBD2. Trimming at V came to 11 bases and at J to 11 bases, leaving 5 bases not matched to a gene. Germline lookup yields CDR1 SGHTA and CDR2 FQGTGA. This CDR3 is built from 12 residues.

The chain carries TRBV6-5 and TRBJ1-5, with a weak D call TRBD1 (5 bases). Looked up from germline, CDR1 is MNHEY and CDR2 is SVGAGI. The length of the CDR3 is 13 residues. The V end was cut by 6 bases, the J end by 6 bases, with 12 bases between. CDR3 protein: CASRIRDSQPQHF. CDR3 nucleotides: TGTGCCAGCAGGATCAGGGATAGTCAGCCCCAGCATTTT.

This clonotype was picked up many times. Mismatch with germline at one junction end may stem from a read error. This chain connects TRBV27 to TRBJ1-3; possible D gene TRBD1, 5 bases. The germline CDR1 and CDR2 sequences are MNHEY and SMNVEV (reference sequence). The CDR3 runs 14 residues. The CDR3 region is CASSLQGTGNTIYF. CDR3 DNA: TGCGCCAGCAGCCTCCAGGGAACTGGAAACACCATATATTTT.

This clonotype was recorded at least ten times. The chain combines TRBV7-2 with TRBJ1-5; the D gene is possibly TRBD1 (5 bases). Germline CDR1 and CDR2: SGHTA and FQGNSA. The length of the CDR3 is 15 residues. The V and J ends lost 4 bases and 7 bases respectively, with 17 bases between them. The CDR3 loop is CASSSGYPFTQPQHF. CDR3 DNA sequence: TGTGCCAGCAGCTCAGGGTACCCCTTCACGCAGCCCCAGCATTTT.

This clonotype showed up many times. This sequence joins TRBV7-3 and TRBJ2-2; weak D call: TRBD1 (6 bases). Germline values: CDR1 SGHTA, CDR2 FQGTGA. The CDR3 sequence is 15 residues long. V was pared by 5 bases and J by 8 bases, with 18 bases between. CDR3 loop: CASSPTVQGGGELFF. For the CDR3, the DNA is TGTGCCAGCAGCCCCACTGTCCAAGGGGGTGGGGAGCTGTTTTTT.